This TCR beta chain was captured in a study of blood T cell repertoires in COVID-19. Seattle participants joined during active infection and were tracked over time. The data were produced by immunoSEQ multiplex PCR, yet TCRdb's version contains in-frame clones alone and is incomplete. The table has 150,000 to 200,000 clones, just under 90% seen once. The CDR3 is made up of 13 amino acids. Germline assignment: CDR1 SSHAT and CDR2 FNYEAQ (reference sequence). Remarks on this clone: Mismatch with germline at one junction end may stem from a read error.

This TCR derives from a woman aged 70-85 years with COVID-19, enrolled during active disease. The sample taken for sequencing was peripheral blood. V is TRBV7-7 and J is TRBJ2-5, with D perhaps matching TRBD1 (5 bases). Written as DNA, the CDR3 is TGTGCTAGCAGCTTTTCAGGGCTAGAGACCCAGTACTTC. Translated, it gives CASSFSGLETQYF.